Listed here are 30 T cell receptor beta chains from one sample, sequenced in a study of blood T cell repertoires in COVID-19. Repertoires were generated with immunoSEQ multiplex PCR, while TCRdb's copy carries only in-frame clones and drops some. The table shows over 120,000 clones, with roughly 80% occurring only once. What was sequenced was peripheral blood. These receptors all come from an elderly woman with acute or convalescent COVID-19.

The chain combines TRBV5-5 with TRBJ1-5, with TRBD1 matching 7 bases. The trim removed 3 bases at V and 6 bases at J, leaving 12 bases unmatched. The CDR3 is 16 residues long. Germline V gene sequence: CDR1 SGHKS, CDR2 YYEKEE (reference sequence). DNA for the CDR3: TGTGCCAGCAGCTCCAAACAACAGGGGCCCCCTCAGCCCCAGCATTTT. Protein product: CASSSKQQGPPQPQHF.

The rearrangement links TRBV3-1 (or the pseudogene TRBV3-2) to TRBJ1-1; the D gene is possibly TRBD1 (5 bases). The CDR3 is 15 residues long. V dropped 1 base and J dropped 5 bases, with 14 bases sitting between them. Germline CDR1 reads LGHDT; CDR2 reads YNNKEL (reference sequence). DNA for the CDR3: TGTGCCAGCAGCCAAGGCCCCAGGGTAGGAACTGAAGCTTTCTTT. As protein: CASSQGPRVGTEAFF.

The chain links TRBV7-9 to TRBJ1-1, with TRBD1 identical over 8 bases. The trim removed 5 bases at V and 0 bases at J, leaving 8 bases unmatched. CDR1 is SEHNR and CDR2 is FQNEAQ in the germline V gene (reference sequence). This CDR3 has 16 amino acids. Here the CDR3 reads CASSIRGPRVNTEAFF. The CDR3, as DNA: TGTGCCAGCAGCATCAGGGGGCCAAGGGTGAACACTGAAGCTTTCTTT.

In this sample, this clone turned up once. This same CDR3 is encoded by further DNA sequences in the sample. This chain connects TRBV18 to TRBJ1-5, with D perhaps TRBD1 (6 bases). V dropped 2 bases and J dropped 4 bases, with 9 bases sitting between them. Germline lookup yields CDR1 KGHSH and CDR2 LQKENI. This CDR3 has 14 amino acids. In DNA form, the CDR3 reads TGTGCCAGCTCACCAGGAACAGGGAATCAGCCCCAGCATTTT. Translation gives CASSPGTGNQPQHF.

The CDR3 sequence: CAISDGRSGTEAFF. Here the CDR3 DNA reads TGTGCCATCAGTGACGGCCGCTCGGGGACTGAAGCTTTCTTT. This chain connects TRBV10-3 to TRBJ1-1; D remains unclear. Trimming removed 3 bases at V and 5 bases at J, with 13 bases between. CDR3 length: 14 residues. Germline V gene data show CDR1 as ENHRY and CDR2 as SYGVKD.

The chain is built from TRBV4-1 and TRBJ1-4; weak D call: TRBD1 (6 bases). V lost 9 bases and J lost 8, with 22 bases in between. This CDR3 region has 15 residues. Looked up from germline, CDR1 is MGHRA and CDR2 is YSYEKL. As DNA, the CDR3 is TGCGCCAGTTCGCGGGTTGCAGGGGCGCGGGAAAAACTGTTTTTT. Translated: CASSRVAGAREKLFF.

The chain combines TRBV6-5 with TRBJ2-1; 9 bases align to TRBD2. Germline CDR1 is MNHEY and CDR2 is SVGAGI. The junction had 7 bases not matched to a gene; V was cut back by 7 bases and J by 6 bases. The CDR3 has 14 amino acids. For the CDR3, the DNA is TGTGCCAGCACCTGGGGCGGGGGGGCCAATGAGCAGTTCTTC. This encodes CASTWGGGANEQFF.

V and J are TRBV10-1 and TRBJ2-1; D remains ambiguous. Trimming pared 4 bases from V and 0 bases from J, leaving 7 bases between. Germline assignment: CDR1 WNHNN and CDR2 SYGVQD (reference sequence). This CDR3 region has 14 residues. DNA for the CDR3: TGCGCCAGCAGTGCCACCGGCTCCTACAATGAGCAGTTCTTC. This codes for CASSATGSYNEQFF.

The rearrangement links TRBV10-3 to TRBJ1-3; D gene unclear. The ends were cut back, 3 bases at V and 1 base at J, with 4 bases in the middle. Germline V gives CDR1 ENHRY, CDR2 SYGVKD. The CDR3 runs to 13 residues. The CDR3 protein is CAISEQSGNTIYF. CDR3 coding DNA: TGTGCCATCAGTGAACAGTCTGGAAACACCATATATTTT.

The chain is built from TRBV28 and TRBJ1-5, with a tentative D call TRBD1 (6 bases). This CDR3 region has 15 residues. Germline lookup yields CDR1 MDHEN and CDR2 SYDVKM. Trimming took 3 bases from V and 0 from J, leaving 9 bases between them. CDR3 coding DNA: TGTGCCAGCAGTTTGGGACACCATAGCAATCAGCCCCAGCATTTT. Residues: CASSLGHHSNQPQHF. The full variable domain, its missing parts supplied by reference TRBV28 and TRBJ1-5, is DVKVTQSSRYLVKRTGEKVFLECVQDMDHENMFWYRQDPGLGLRLIYFSYDVKMKEKGDIPEGYSVSREKKERFSLILESASTNQTSMYLCASSLGHHSNQPQHFGDGTRLSIL.

The rearrangement joins TRBV29-1 to TRBJ1-3, with a tentative D call TRBD1 (6 bases). Per germline, CDR1 SQVTM and CDR2 ANQGSEA. V lost 4 bases and J lost 0, with 10 bases in between. This CDR3 region has 14 residues. CDR3 nucleotides: TGCAGCGTTGCAACAGGGAACTCTGGAAACACCATATATTTT. Its translation: CSVATGNSGNTIYF.

The rearrangement uses TRBV2 and TRBJ2-3, with TRBD2 identical over 13 bases. The ends lost 6 bases at V and 3 bases at J; junction bases unmatched: 6. The CDR3 runs 16 residues. The germline gives CDR1 SNHLY, CDR2 FYNNEI. The CDR3 DNA follows: TGTGCCAGCAGCGGCTTGGGACTAGCGGGGACAGATACGCAGTATTTT. Encoded protein: CASSGLGLAGTDTQYF.

V gene TRBV7-8 combines with J gene TRBJ1-1; D is uncertain. Germline CDR1 reads SGHVS; CDR2 reads FQNEAQ. Trimming cost V 5 bases and J 3 bases, with 13 bases left between them. The CDR3 spans 14 residues. CDR3 nucleotide sequence: TGTGCCAGCAGCCCAGTTGCAGGTTACACTGAAGCTTTCTTT. This translates into CASSPVAGYTEAFF. The variable domain in full, completed from reference TRBV7-8 and TRBJ1-1, reads GAGVSQSPRYKVAKRGQDVALRCDPISGHVSLFWYQQALGQGPEFLTYFQNEAQLDKSGLPSDRFFAERPEGSVSTLKIQRTQQEDSAVYLCASSPVAGYTEAFFGQGTRLTVV.

The chain is built from TRBV19 and TRBJ1-5; possibly TRBD1 for D (5 bases). The CDR3 covers 15 residues. V dropped 5 bases and J dropped 1 base, with 12 bases sitting between them. The germline V gene has CDR1 LNHDA and CDR2 SQIVND (reference sequence). CDR3 residues: CASSSQGSSNQPQHF. The DNA for the CDR3 is TGTGCCAGTAGTTCCCAGGGCTCGAGCAATCAGCCCCAGCATTTT.

This rearrangement joins TRBV18 to TRBJ1-1; weak D call: TRBD1 (5 bases). In germline, CDR1 is KGHSH, CDR2 LQKENI. This CDR3 has 14 amino acids. The V end was cut by 3 bases, the J end by 1 base, with 9 bases between. The CDR3 bases are TGTGCCAGCTCACCGGGCAGGGCGAACACTGAAGCTTTCTTT. Translation: CASSPGRANTEAFF. The full variable domain, in which reference TRBV18 and TRBJ1-1 provide the parts outside the CDR3, is NAGVMQNPRHLVRRRGQEARLRCSPMKGHSHVYWYRQLPEEGLKFMVYLQKENIIDESGMPKERFSAEFPKEGPSILRIQQVVRGDSAAYFCASSPGRANTEAFFGQGTRLTVV.

The chain couples TRBV27 to TRBJ1-1; D possibly corresponds to TRBD1 (5 bases). The length of the CDR3 is 13 residues. CDR1 is MNHEY, CDR2 SMNVEV, per germline (reference sequence). Trimming took off 2 bases at V and 4 bases at J, with 8 bases between the two ends. The CDR3 sequence is CASSLQGITEAFF. The CDR3 DNA reads as TGTGCCAGCAGTTTACAGGGAATCACTGAAGCTTTCTTT.

The DNA of the CDR3 is TGTGCCTGGAGTGACCACTCGGGAAACACCATATATTTT. Amino acids: CAWSDHSGNTIYF. This chain connects TRBV30 to TRBJ1-3; no clear D gene. Trimming cost V 1 base and J 4 bases, with 8 bases left between them. The CDR3 contains 13 residues. Per the germline V gene, CDR1 is GTSNPN and CDR2 is SVGIG (reference sequence).

The chain carries TRBV14 and TRBJ1-6, with a weak D call TRBD1 (5 bases). Deletions cut 0 bases from V and 9 bases from J, with 24 bases between. CDR1 is SGHDN and CDR2 is FVKESK in the germline V gene. CDR3 size: 19 residues. This chain's CDR3 is CASSQEFRRGWGLISPLHF. In nucleotides, the CDR3 is TGTGCCAGCAGCCAAGAATTTAGGAGGGGTTGGGGCCTAATTTCACCCCTCCACTTT.

This sequence joins TRBV4-3 and TRBJ1-1, with TRBD1 as a possible D gene (5 bases). The germline V gene encodes CDR1 LGHNA and CDR2 YSLEER. The CDR3 loop spans 13 amino acids. The V end was cut by 4 bases, the J end by 5 bases, with 11 bases between. The CDR3 DNA is TGCGCCAGCAGCCCGGACACCATAACTGAAGCTTTCTTT. As protein: CASSPDTITEAFF.

The chain is built from TRBV6-2 or TRBV6-3 and TRBJ2-4; D might be TRBD2 (6 bases). V was shortened by 5 bases and J by 7 bases, with 15 bases between the two germline ends. This CDR3 region has 14 residues. Germline CDR1 is MNHEY and CDR2 is SVGEGT. CDR3 nucleotides: TGTGCCAGCAGTGACGGGACTCTGAGGAACATTCAGTACTTC. Its protein product is CASSDGTLRNIQYF.

The chain combines TRBV12-5 with TRBJ1-2; the D gene is possibly TRBD1 (5 bases). This CDR3 spans 12 amino acids. The germline gives CDR1 LGHNT, CDR2 FRNRAP. V shed 7 bases and J shed 2 bases, with 8 bases lying between them. The DNA for the CDR3 is TGTGCTAGTGCGACAGAAAACTATGGCTACACCTTC. Translation gives CASATENYGYTF.

V gene TRBV12-5 combines with J gene TRBJ2-7; perhaps TRBD1 as D (6 bases). V was shortened by 4 bases and J by 7 bases, with 20 bases between the two germline ends. The germline V gene encodes CDR1 LGHNT and CDR2 FRNRAP. This CDR3 spans 15 amino acids. DNA for the CDR3: TGTGCTAGTGGTTACCGGACAGCTTACGAGGGGGAGCAGTACTTC. Protein product: CASGYRTAYEGEQYF.

The chain couples TRBV5-4 to TRBJ2-3; 7 nucleotides align to TRBD2. Germline CDR1 and CDR2: SGHNT and YYREEE (reference sequence). V was pared by 2 bases and J by 2 bases, with 8 bases of the junction left unmatched. The CDR3 is made up of 16 amino acids. The CDR3 DNA sequence: TGTGCCAGCAGCTTTGAAAGACTAGCCTACACAGATACGCAGTATTTT. Protein sequence: CASSFERLAYTDTQYF.

The rearrangement links TRBV7-9 to TRBJ1-2, with D possibly being TRBD1 (5 bases). This CDR3 is built from 14 residues. The germline gives CDR1 SEHNR, CDR2 FQNEAQ (reference sequence). Trimming removed 5 bases from V and 0 bases from J, with 10 bases in between. The CDR3 DNA is TGTGCCAGCAGCCGACAGCCTTCTAACTATGGCTACACCTTC. Its protein product is CASSRQPSNYGYTF.

The rearrangement uses TRBV18 and TRBJ2-7, with TRBD2 matching 7 bases. Germline V gene data show CDR1 as KGHSH and CDR2 as LQKENI. After removal of 3 bases from V and 4 bases from J, the junction contained 9 bases not matched to a gene. The CDR3 consists of 15 residues. CDR3 coding DNA: TGTGCCAGCTCACCGCCCTCGCGGGGGAATTACGAGCAGTACTTC. It yields the protein CASSPPSRGNYEQYF.

The chain recombines TRBV10-2 with TRBJ2-7; 7 bases are shared with TRBD2. The CDR3 length is 13 residues. CDR1 is WSHSY, CDR2 SAAADI, per germline. After removal of 6 bases from V and 4 bases from J, the junction contained 6 bases not matched to a gene. In nucleotides, the CDR3 is TGCGCCAGCAGAGCCGGGAGGACATACGAGCAGTACTTC. It codes for CASRAGRTYEQYF.

The J gene is TRBJ1-1, the V gene TRBV11-1; the D gene is possibly TRBD1 (5 bases). V was cut by 4 bases and J by 8 bases, with 14 bases left in between. This CDR3 is built from 13 residues. Germline lookup yields CDR1 SGHAT and CDR2 FQDESV (reference sequence). The CDR3 sequence: CASSSRDGREAFF. The CDR3, as DNA: TGTGCCAGCAGCTCCCGGGACGGGAGAGAAGCTTTCTTT.

The rearrangement links TRBV5-5 to TRBJ1-3; no clear D gene. Germline V CDR1 and CDR2: SGHKS, YYEKEE (reference sequence). Trimming took 3 bases from V and 1 from J, leaving 8 bases between them. The CDR3 runs 14 residues. CDR3 sequence: CASSWGGSGNTIYF. The DNA of the CDR3 is TGTGCCAGCAGCTGGGGAGGGTCTGGAAACACCATATATTTT.

The sample holds a few counts of this clone. The chain employs TRBV10-3 and TRBJ1-2, with 7 nucleotides matching TRBD1. The ends lost 10 bases at V and 7 bases at J; junction bases unmatched: 9. Germline CDR1 reads ENHRY; CDR2 reads SYGVKD. There are 12 residues in the CDR3. The CDR3 nucleotides are TGTGCCACCTACAGGGGTGAGGGTGGCTACACCTTC. Translated, it gives CATYRGEGGYTF.

The V and J genes are TRBV11-2 and TRBJ1-1; weak D call: TRBD1 (5 bases). The CDR3 is 19 residues long. V was clipped by 1 base and J by 3 bases, with 24 bases between them. Germline CDR1 is SGHAT and CDR2 is FQNNGV. The CDR3 here is CASSLGWGEFSRGYTEAFF. The CDR3 DNA follows: TGTGCCAGCAGCTTAGGCTGGGGGGAGTTCTCCCGAGGGTACACTGAAGCTTTCTTT. Full variable domain (rest looked up from reference TRBV11-2 and TRBJ1-1): EAGVAQSPRYKIIEKRQSVAFWCNPISGHATLYWYQQILGQGPKLLIQFQNNGVVDDSQLPKDRFSAERLKGVDSTLKIQPAKLEDSAVYLCASSLGWGEFSRGYTEAFFGQGTRLTVV.